The rows below give T cell receptor beta chains drawn from one sample of a study of OX40 agonist ivuxolimab in advanced cancers. TCRdb keeps only in-frame clones here, not all; method: immunoSEQ multiplex PCR. The repertoire holds about 50,000 clones, roughly 88% seen once, with about 0.58% in the top ten. This sample comprised CD4+ or CD8+ T cells sorted from blood, obtained in a trial of the OX40 agonist ivuxolimab. These receptors all come from an adult with an advanced solid tumor such as melanoma, head and neck, liver or kidney cancer. The CDR3 runs from the conserved cysteine through the conserved F or W. Only some rows state a clone size, as once, few, many or a class for expanded clones.

V gene	clone size	CDR3 protein
TRBV6-6	.	CASSYGGSTDTQYF
TRBV19	.	CASSILYGETQYF
TRBV19	few	CASKAGHLNTGELFF
TRBV7-9	.	CASSSSGRRTGELFF
TRBV6-5	.	CASSPSRNQPQHF
TRBV11-1	.	CASSPRRDSYEQYF
TRBV18	.	CASSPVAVEFPQHF
TRBV5-1	.	CAREETQYF
TRBV30	.	CAWSDVLISSYNSPLHF
TRBV19	.	CASSHRDRVPGNTIYF
TRBV6-6	.	CASSSASYNEQFF
TRBV29-1	.	CSVEGPTNTGELFF
TRBV7-9	once	CASSSTGGDGKNIQYF
TRBV13	.	CASSLLRNTEAFF
TRBV19	.	CASSSGRRSNQPQHF
TRBV6-5	.	CASSTGGNQPQHF
TRBV7-8	.	CASSLALLGASALNEQFF
TRBV4-1	.	CASSQGWGWGAYEQYF
TRBV4-1	.	CASSQPLAGGRYEQFF
TRBV18	.	CASSPRRAYEQYF
TRBV28	.	CASRSGTENEKLFF